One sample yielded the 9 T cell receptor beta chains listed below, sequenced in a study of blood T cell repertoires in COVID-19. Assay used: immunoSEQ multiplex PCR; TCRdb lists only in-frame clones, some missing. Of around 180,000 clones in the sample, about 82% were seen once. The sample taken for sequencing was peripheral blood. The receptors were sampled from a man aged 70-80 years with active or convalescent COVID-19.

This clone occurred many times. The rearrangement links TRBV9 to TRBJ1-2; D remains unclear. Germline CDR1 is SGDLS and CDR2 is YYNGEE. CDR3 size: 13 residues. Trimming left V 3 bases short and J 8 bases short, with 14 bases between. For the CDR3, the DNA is TGTGCCAGCAGCGCTCCGGCGGGCTGGGGCTACACCTTC. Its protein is CASSAPAGWGYTF. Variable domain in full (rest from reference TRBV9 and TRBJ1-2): DSGVTQTPKHLITATGQRVTLRCSPRSGDLSVYWYQQSLDQGLQFLIQYYNGEERAKGNILERFSAQQFPDLHSELNLSSLELGDSALYFCASSAPAGWGYTFGSGTRLTVV.

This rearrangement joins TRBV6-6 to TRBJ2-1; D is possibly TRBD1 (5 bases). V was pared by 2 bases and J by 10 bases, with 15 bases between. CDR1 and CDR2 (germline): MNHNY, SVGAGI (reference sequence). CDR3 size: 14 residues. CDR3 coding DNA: TGTGCCAGCAGTTACGGCCCCCTCAACAGGGAGCAGTTCTTC. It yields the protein CASSYGPLNREQFF.

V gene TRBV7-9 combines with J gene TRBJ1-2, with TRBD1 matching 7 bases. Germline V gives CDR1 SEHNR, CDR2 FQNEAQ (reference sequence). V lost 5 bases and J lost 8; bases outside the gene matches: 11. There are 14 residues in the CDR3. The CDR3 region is CASSPQDRLSGYTF. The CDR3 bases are TGTGCCAGCAGCCCCCAGGACAGGCTATCCGGCTACACCTTC.

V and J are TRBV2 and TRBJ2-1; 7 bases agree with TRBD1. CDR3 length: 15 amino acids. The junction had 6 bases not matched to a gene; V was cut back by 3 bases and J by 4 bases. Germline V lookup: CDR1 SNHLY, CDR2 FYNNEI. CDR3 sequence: CASSEAEGAYNEQFF. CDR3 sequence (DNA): TGTGCCAGCAGTGAGGCCGAGGGGGCGTACAATGAGCAGTTCTTC. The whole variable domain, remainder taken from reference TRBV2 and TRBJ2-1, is EPEVTQTPSHQVTQMGQEVILRCVPISNHLYFYWYRQILGQKVEFLVSFYNNEISEKSEIFDDQFSVERPDGSNFTLKIRSTKLEDSAMYFCASSEAEGAYNEQFFGPGTRLTVL.

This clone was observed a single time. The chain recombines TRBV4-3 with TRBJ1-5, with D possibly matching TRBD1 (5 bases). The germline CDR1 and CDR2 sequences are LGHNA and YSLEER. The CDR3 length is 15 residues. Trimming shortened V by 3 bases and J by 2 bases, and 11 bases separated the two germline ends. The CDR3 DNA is TGCGCCAGCAGCCATACATGGGGCGGCAATCAGCCCCAGCATTTT. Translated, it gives CASSHTWGGNQPQHF.

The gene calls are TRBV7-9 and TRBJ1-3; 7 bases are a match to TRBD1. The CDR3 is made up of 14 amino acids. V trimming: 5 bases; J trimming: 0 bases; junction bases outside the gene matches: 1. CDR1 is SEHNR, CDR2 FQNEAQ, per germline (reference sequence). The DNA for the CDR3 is TGTGCCAGCAGCGCAGGGGGCTCTGGAAACACCATATATTTT. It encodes CASSAGGSGNTIYF.

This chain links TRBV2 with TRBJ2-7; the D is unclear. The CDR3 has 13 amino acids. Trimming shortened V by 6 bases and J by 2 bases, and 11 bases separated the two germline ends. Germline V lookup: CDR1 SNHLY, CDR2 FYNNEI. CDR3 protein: CASRLPPAYEQYF. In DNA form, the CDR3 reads TGTGCCAGCAGGCTACCGCCGGCCTACGAGCAGTACTTC.

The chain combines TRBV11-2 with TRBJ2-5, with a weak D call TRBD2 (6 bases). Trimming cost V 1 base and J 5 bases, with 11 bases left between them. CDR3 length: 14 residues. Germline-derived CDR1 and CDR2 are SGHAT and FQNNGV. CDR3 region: CASSLVLATETQYF. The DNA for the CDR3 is TGTGCCAGCAGCTTAGTCCTAGCGACTGAGACCCAGTACTTC.

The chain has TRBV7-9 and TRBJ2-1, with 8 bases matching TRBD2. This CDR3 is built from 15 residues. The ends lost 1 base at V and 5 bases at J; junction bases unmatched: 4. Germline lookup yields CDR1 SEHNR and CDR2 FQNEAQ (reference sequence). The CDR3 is CASSLGSGANNEQFF. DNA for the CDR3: TGTGCCAGCAGCTTAGGTAGCGGGGCTAACAATGAGCAGTTCTTC.